This T cell receptor beta chain emerged from a study of neurological immune-mediated disorders. By 5'RACE with 10-nucleotide random UMIs, the cDNA was made. The authors obtained over 170 million TCR-beta sequences from 15-18 subjects per sequencing run. TCRdb re-derived calls from the 5' RACE reads in MiXCR, one entry per CDR3 protein. This table has around 38,000 distinct CDR3 sequences, 13% to 15% appearing once. CDR1 is ENHRY and CDR2 is SYGVKD in the germline V gene. The CDR3 numbers 13 amino acids, ends counted. Study results and limitations: The expanded clones of different subjects shared no CDR3 amino acid sequences (suggesting private repertoires in all groups).

This clonotype was observed many times. Its antigen is unidentified. The DNA is omitted, as the CDR3 cannot be located on it reliably, and the CDR3 follows TCRdb's listing. The sorted libraries were made from 1 million CD4+ or CD8+ T cells. The rearrangement links TRBV10-3 to TRBJ2-2; no check of the table's D call, TRBD1, against the DNA was made. The specimen sequenced was CD4+ T cells from blood. The sequence was obtained from a woman aged 55-69 years with HTLV-1-associated myelopathy (HAM/TSP). The CDR3 loop is CAISVALGSQQFF.